The clone carrying this T cell receptor (beta chain) was picked up one time. This sample was taken from a study of blood T cell repertoires in COVID-19. Patients from Seattle were sampled longitudinally, starting during active infection. In the original analysis: Amplification of reference gene primers was used by the study to estimate nucleated cell counts. TCRdb keeps only in-frame clones here, not all; method: immunoSEQ multiplex PCR. The V and J calls and clone size are taken from that table; D and trimming were inferred from the DNA. The sample lists 400,000 or so clones, approximately 90% occurring once. This clonotype was sampled from a woman in her thirties or forties with COVID-19, enrolled during active disease. The sample comprised peripheral blood.

CDR3 bases: TGTGCCAGCAGCTTAATTGCTCGGTCTATTAGCACAGATACGCAGTATTTT. As protein: CASSLIARSISTDTQYF. This chain connects TRBV7-3 to TRBJ2-3; D not resolved. V was cut by 1 base and J by 0 bases, with 14 bases left in between. The CDR3 length is 17 residues. CDR1 and CDR2 (germline): SGHTA, FQGTGA.